Given below is one T cell receptor beta chain in context. The data originate from a study of shared T cell receptors in the human thymus. The protocol was immunoSEQ multiplex PCR, while the TCRdb copy is restricted to in-frame clones and leaves out a portion. Among 700,000 to 750,000 clones, 70% to 90% were seen once, and the ten largest hold about 0.011%. The CDR3 consists of 19 residues. V gave up 2 bases and J gave up 0 bases, with 17 bases separating them. Germline CDR1 and CDR2: MRHNA and SNTAGT. In addition, the sample was reused for a study of human thymus T cells. That study reports: Healthy Finnish infants having corrective surgery for congenital heart defects served as donors. Thymic material originated from resections removed in the course of corrective heart surgery. The authors found apparently biased V and J gene usage in thymic and blood repertoires.

The rearrangement joins TRBV6-4 to TRBJ2-6, with D maybe TRBD1 (5 bases). The sequence was collected from a girl under two years old with a congenital heart defect. Sequenced: thymocytes. CDR3 sequence reads: CASSDNSEDIPSGANVLTF. The CDR3, as DNA: TGTGCCAGCAGTGACAACTCAGAGGACATTCCCTCTGGGGCCAACGTCCTGACTTTC.